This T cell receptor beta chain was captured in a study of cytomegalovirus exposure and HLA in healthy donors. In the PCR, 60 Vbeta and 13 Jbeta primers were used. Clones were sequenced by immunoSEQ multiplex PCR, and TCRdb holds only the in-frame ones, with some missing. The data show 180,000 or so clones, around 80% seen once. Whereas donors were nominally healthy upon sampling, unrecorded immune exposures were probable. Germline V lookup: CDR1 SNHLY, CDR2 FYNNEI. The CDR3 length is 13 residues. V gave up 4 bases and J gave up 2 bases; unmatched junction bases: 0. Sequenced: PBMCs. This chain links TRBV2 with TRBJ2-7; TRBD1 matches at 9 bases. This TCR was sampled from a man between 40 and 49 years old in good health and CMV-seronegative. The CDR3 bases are TGTGCCAGCAGTGGACAGGGGGCCTACGAGCAGTACTTC. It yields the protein CASSGQGAYEQYF.